This TCR beta chain was captured by sequencing in a study of patients and donors after allogeneic stem cell transplantation. Of note for this clonotype: A junction boundary mismatches the germline segment, possibly from a read error.

TCRdb passed the RT-PCR reads through MiXCR, listing each CDR3 protein once. The sample includes roughly 880,000 distinct CDR3 sequences, about a sixth of them seen just once. Per germline, CDR1 LNHNV and CDR2 YYDKDF (reference sequence). The CDR3 consists of 14 residues. The chain joins TRBV15 to TRBJ2-1; TRBD1 might be the D (5 bases). The sequence came from a human donor who was either an allogeneic HSCT recipient or a stem cell or donor lymphocyte infusion donor (not recorded which). It is not recorded whose cells these are; they may come from a transplant donor. The sequenced sample consisted of blood, either unsorted or a sorted T cell fraction (not recorded which). This CDR3 is CATSSGSGFQPIDF. For the CDR3, the DNA is TGTGCCACCAGCAGCGGGTCAGGGTTTCAACCCATCGACTTC.